The T cell receptor beta chain under discussion was sequenced for a study of Graves' ophthalmopathy and Graves' hyperthyroidism. Findings and caveats of the study: Most expanded thyroid clonotypes above 0.001 frequency also appeared in blood. The model predicted ophthalmopathy progression with around 69% sensitivity and around 72% specificity.

The CDR3 length equals 13 residues, ends included. RNA transcripts were the template, and TCR beta CDR3 regions were amplified from them. HTBI primers were employed in first-round RT-PCR, then a second-round multiplex PCR followed. From the multiplex PCR reads, TCRdb called clonotypes with MiXCR, one entry per CDR3 protein. The sample includes about 50,000 distinct CDR3 sequences, roughly 46% of them seen just once. A diagnosis was made from clinical symptoms together with serum thyroxine, TRAb, thyroid ultrasound and orbital computed tomography. From fresh peripheral blood, roughly 10 ml in volume, the PBMCs were obtained. A note on this clonotype: What it binds is not known. This CDR3 fails to terminate in the conserved phenylalanine or tryptophan, so it likely reflects a read error. The limits of the CDR3 on the DNA are not certain, so only TCRdb's listed CDR3 is given.

The specimen was peripheral blood. This clonotype was obtained from an adult woman with Graves' ophthalmopathy. V usage is TRBV12-3 or TRBV12-4 and J usage is TRBJ1-1; TRBD1, the D gene given by the table, was not confirmed from the DNA. CDR3 protein: CASSIDRGTEAFL.